One and the same sample provided the 32 T cell receptor beta chains below, sequenced in a study of radiotherapy plus CTLA-4 blockade in lung cancer. Generated by immunoSEQ multiplex PCR, the TCRdb table keeps only in-frame clones and is missing some. Found here are 95,000 to 150,000 clones, more than 80% of them singletons; the top ten hold approximately 6.6%. The source material was peripheral blood, sampled from a patient treated with radiotherapy plus ipilimumab. The source of these receptors is a human donor with non-small cell lung cancer that progressed on radiotherapy plus ipilimumab.

V is TRBV5-6 and J is TRBJ2-1; a possible D gene is TRBD2 (6 bases). Germline assignment: CDR1 SGHDT and CDR2 YYEEEE. V was shortened by 2 bases and J by 3 bases, with 15 bases between the two germline ends. The CDR3 has 16 amino acids. CDR3 in DNA: TGTGCCAGCAGCTTCTTTGGGGGGACCCTCTACAATGAGCAGTTCTTC. Translating it yields CASSFFGGTLYNEQFF.

This sequence joins TRBV6-6 and TRBJ2-1; possibly TRBD2 for D (6 bases). CDR3 size: 16 residues. The germline gives CDR1 MNHNY, CDR2 SVGAGI (reference sequence). The V end was cut by 7 bases, the J end by 1 base, with 17 bases between. CDR3 DNA: TGTGCCAGCACCCCGGTTTCGGGAGAGTCCTACAATGAGCAGTTCTTC. Protein sequence: CASTPVSGESYNEQFF.

This chain connects TRBV6-1 to TRBJ2-3, with unresolved D. In germline, CDR1 is MNHNS, CDR2 SASEGT. The CDR3 sequence is 14 residues long. Trimming removed 0 bases from V and 7 bases from J, with 11 bases in between. CDR3 nucleotides: TGTGCCAGCAGTGAAGCTGGTGGGAAGAATACGCAGTATTTT. It specifies CASSEAGGKNTQYF.

This rearrangement joins TRBV5-1 to TRBJ2-1, with 7 bases that match TRBD2. Trimming removed 0 bases from V and 6 bases from J; junction bases left unmatched: 3. Germline CDR1 SGHRS, CDR2 YFSETQ. There are 14 residues in the CDR3. The CDR3 nucleotides are TGCGCCAGCAGCTTGGGTAGGACTAGCAATGAGCAGTTCTTC. Encoded protein: CASSLGRTSNEQFF.

The genes are TRBV18 and TRBJ2-5; D unresolved. CDR3 length: 13 residues. Germline CDR1 reads KGHSH; CDR2 reads LQKENI. Trimming removed 3 bases from V and 3 bases from J, with 8 bases in between. CDR3 residues: CASSPSTKETQYF. As DNA, the CDR3 is TGTGCCAGCTCACCGTCGACGAAAGAGACCCAGTACTTC.

As DNA, the CDR3 is TGTGCCAGCAGCGTTTTGGGGGGCGCTGGAAACACCATATATTTT. This codes for CASSVLGGAGNTIYF. The chain couples TRBV5-6 to TRBJ1-3; D may be TRBD1 (6 bases). The CDR3 totals 15 residues. Germline values: CDR1 SGHDT, CDR2 YYEEEE. Trimming removed 4 bases from V and 2 bases from J, with 13 bases in between.

The chain uses TRBV4-1 and TRBJ1-1; D might be TRBD1 (5 bases). Trimming took 1 base from V and 0 from J, leaving 15 bases between them. The CDR3 has 17 amino acids. Germline V gene sequence: CDR1 MGHRA, CDR2 YSYEKL. The CDR3, as DNA: TGCGCCAGCAGCCAAGGAAGGGGTGGCAGCCTGAACACTGAAGCTTTCTTT. This translates into CASSQGRGGSLNTEAFF.

The chain uses TRBV27 and TRBJ2-3; TRBD1 matches at 9 bases. In germline, CDR1 is MNHEY, CDR2 SMNVEV (reference sequence). The trim removed 4 bases at V and 1 base at J, leaving 6 bases unmatched. The CDR3 totals 16 residues. CDR3 protein: CASSYRGRWGTDTQYF. The CDR3 region has the DNA TGTGCCAGCAGTTACAGGGGGCGATGGGGCACAGATACGCAGTATTTT.

V and J are TRBV5-6 and TRBJ2-1; 15 bases are shared with TRBD2. The CDR3 is 16 residues long. V shed 3 bases and J 3 bases; nucleotides not matched to a gene: 1. Germline loops: CDR1 SGHDT, CDR2 YYEEEE. The CDR3 nucleotides read TGTGCCAGCAGCTCGGGACTAGCGGGAGGCTACAATGAGCAGTTCTTC. It is translated as CASSSGLAGGYNEQFF.

The chain employs TRBV19 and TRBJ1-2; perhaps TRBD1 as D (6 bases). The germline V gene has CDR1 LNHDA and CDR2 SQIVND (reference sequence). The V end lost 6 bases, the J end lost 4 bases, and 21 bases lay between the germline ends. The CDR3 spans 16 residues. CDR3 in DNA: TGTGCCAGTAGAGTGATTGTAGCACAGGGTACCTATGGCTACACCTTC. This encodes CASRVIVAQGTYGYTF.

The V call is TRBV6-5, the J call TRBJ1-1; TRBD1 might be the D (6 bases). This CDR3 is built from 12 residues. V was cut by 6 bases and J by 9 bases, with 14 bases left in between. Germline V gene sequence: CDR1 MNHEY, CDR2 SVGAGI. The CDR3 coding sequence is TGTGCCAGCAGGGAATCCACAGGGAAAGCTTTCTTT. The encoded protein is CASRESTGKAFF.

In this sample, this clone turned up a few times. The junction and the germline gene differ at one end; a read error may be behind it. CDR3 protein: CASSLSVQGRPHF. The CDR3 DNA sequence: TGTGCCAGCAGCTTAAGTGTTCAGGGGCGTCCGCACTTC. This sequence joins TRBV7-2 and TRBJ2-7, with TRBD1 as a possible D gene (6 bases). The CDR3 contains 13 residues. Germline values: CDR1 SGHTA, CDR2 FQGNSA.

This clone was seen more than once but under ten times. J is TRBJ1-3 and V is TRBV18; D is uncertain. Trimming stripped 6 bases from V and 2 bases from J, with 11 bases between. The CDR3 length is 14 residues. Germline CDR1 KGHSH, CDR2 LQKENI. The CDR3 DNA reads as TGTGCCAGCTCCCTTTCAGATACTGGAAACACCATATATTTT. Translating gives CASSLSDTGNTIYF.

V usage is TRBV28 and J usage is TRBJ2-7; D might be TRBD1 or TRBD2, each matching 5 bases. CDR3 length: 15 residues. Between the trimmed V and J ends, which lost 2 bases and 0 bases, there was a span of 11 bases. CDR1 and CDR2 from the germline V gene are MDHEN and SYDVKM. The CDR3 nucleotides are TGTGCCAGCAGTTTAGGGGGTGCGAGCTCCTACGAGCAGTACTTC. Translating it yields CASSLGGASSYEQYF. The full variable domain, with the rest looked up from reference TRBV28 and TRBJ2-7, is DVKVTQSSRYLVKRTGEKVFLECVQDMDHENMFWYRQDPGLGLRLIYFSYDVKMKEKGDIPEGYSVSREKKERFSLILESASTNQTSMYLCASSLGGASSYEQYFGPGTRLTVT.

The V gene is TRBV6-6, the J gene TRBJ2-5; TRBD2 matches 10 bases. Looked up from germline, CDR1 is MNHNY and CDR2 is SVGAGI (reference sequence). The CDR3 sequence is 15 residues long. V was pared by 10 bases and J by 5 bases, with 13 bases of the junction left unmatched. CDR3 nucleotides: TGTGCCATCAAGGCTAGCGGGAGTCTGCAGGAGACCCAGTACTTC. It translates to CAIKASGSLQETQYF.

The chain joins TRBV19 to TRBJ1-3; no clear D. Per the germline V gene, CDR1 is LNHDA and CDR2 is SQIVND (reference sequence). V was cut by 3 bases and J by 0 bases, with 12 bases left in between. This CDR3 has 16 amino acids. The DNA of the CDR3 is TGTGCCAGTAGTATCCAAGTGGTCTTCTCTGGAAACACCATATATTTT. Translating gives CASSIQVVFSGNTIYF.

V gene TRBV9 combines with J gene TRBJ2-1, with D possibly matching TRBD2 (6 bases). V was trimmed by 0 bases and J by 10 bases, leaving 20 bases between them. This CDR3 contains 16 residues. Germline loops: CDR1 SGDLS, CDR2 YYNGEE. CDR3: CASSVEGGTHNREQFF. The CDR3 nucleotides read TGTGCCAGCAGCGTAGAGGGCGGGACTCACAACCGGGAGCAGTTCTTC.

The chain has TRBV5-6 and TRBJ2-5; a weak D match, TRBD2 (6 bases). V lost 2 bases and J lost 6, with 14 bases in between. The CDR3 totals 14 residues. Germline V gene lookup returns CDR1 SGHDT and CDR2 YYEEEE. CDR3 nucleotide sequence: TGTGCCAGCAGCTTATTAGCGGCGAGCCAGACCCAGTACTTC. Residues: CASSLLAASQTQYF.

The chain uses TRBV5-1 and TRBJ2-3, with no clear D. CDR1 and CDR2 (germline): SGHRS, YFSETQ. Trimming left V 2 bases short and J 0 bases short, with 1 base between. CDR3 length: 12 residues. The CDR3 DNA is TGCGCCAGCAGCTTAAGCACAGATACGCAGTATTTT. Residues: CASSLSTDTQYF.

The rearrangement uses TRBV5-1 and TRBJ2-3; a possible D gene is TRBD1 (6 bases). Germline V gene data show CDR1 as SGHRS and CDR2 as YFSETQ. V lost 3 bases and J 0 bases, leaving 17 bases between the germline ends. CDR3 length: 17 residues. The CDR3 sequence is CASSYGQKLPSTDTQYF. The CDR3 nucleotides read TGCGCCAGCAGCTATGGACAGAAACTACCTAGCACAGATACGCAGTATTTT.

The chain has TRBV5-1 and TRBJ2-3, with TRBD1 identical over 9 bases. In germline, CDR1 is SGHRS, CDR2 YFSETQ. There are 16 residues in the CDR3. The V segment lost 4 bases and the J segment 2 bases; nucleotides outside the gene matches: 8. CDR3 DNA: TGCGCCAGCAGCAGGGGACAGGGCAGGTACACAGATACGCAGTATTTT. This codes for CASSRGQGRYTDTQYF.

The chain joins TRBV6-6 to TRBJ2-7, with 8 nucleotides matching TRBD1. V shed 5 bases, J shed 3 bases, and the junction held 0 bases outside the gene matches. Germline loops: CDR1 MNHNY, CDR2 SVGAGI (reference sequence). The CDR3 length is 12 residues. The CDR3 nucleotides are TGTGCCAGCAGTACAGGGGGCTACGAGCAGTACTTC. Translated: CASSTGGYEQYF.

The V and J genes are TRBV6-1 and TRBJ1-2, with 7 nucleotides matching TRBD1. V was pared by 7 bases and J by 9 bases, with 17 bases of the junction left unmatched. The germline gives CDR1 MNHNS, CDR2 SASEGT. The CDR3 consists of 15 residues. Written as DNA, the CDR3 is TGTGCCAGCACACTCCAACCGACAGGGTTTCTAAGCTACACCTTC. Protein: CASTLQPTGFLSYTF.

This chain connects TRBV5-4 to TRBJ2-7; 7 nucleotides line up with TRBD1. V shed 2 bases and J 3 bases; nucleotides not matched to a gene: 2. The CDR3 totals 13 residues. Per the germline V gene, CDR1 is SGHNT and CDR2 is YYREEE (reference sequence). The CDR3 region is CASSFGQDYEQYF. As DNA, the CDR3 is TGTGCCAGCAGCTTCGGACAGGACTACGAGCAGTACTTC.

As to this clone: The germline gene is not matched at one end of the junction; a read error may be the cause. The J gene is TRBJ2-4, the V gene TRBV11-2; D could derive from TRBD1 or TRBD2 (5 bases each). Germline V lookup: CDR1 SGHAT, CDR2 FQNNGV. The CDR3 is 12 residues long. In DNA, the CDR3 is TGTGCCAGCAGCTTTGGGACGGGGCGAGTAGAGTTC. Its protein product is CASSFGTGRVEF.

The chain has TRBV4-2 and TRBJ1-4, with 10 positions matching TRBD1. Germline lookup yields CDR1 LGHNA and CDR2 YNFKEQ. The CDR3 consists of 15 residues. Germline trimming cut 2 bases from V and 5 bases from J; bases unmatched to any gene: 2. The CDR3 reads CASSQMTGGNEKLFF. In nucleotides, the CDR3 is TGTGCCAGCAGCCAAATGACAGGGGGCAATGAAAAACTGTTTTTT.

V usage is TRBV2 and J usage is TRBJ2-1; D may be TRBD1 (5 bases). Trimming removed 6 bases from V and 4 bases from J, with 16 bases in between. The V gene's germline CDR1 is SNHLY and CDR2 FYNNEI. The CDR3 runs to 15 residues. CDR3: CASSALGPFYNEQFF. CDR3 sequence (DNA): TGTGCCAGCAGCGCCTTGGGGCCCTTTTACAATGAGCAGTTCTTC.

The chain employs TRBV4-1 and TRBJ2-1; no clear D. CDR1 MGHRA and CDR2 YSYEKL come from the germline V gene. V lost 1 base, J lost 0 bases, and 13 bases lay in between. There are 17 residues in the CDR3. CDR3 sequence reads: CASSQGAAPSSYNEQFF. CDR3 coding DNA: TGCGCCAGCAGCCAAGGGGCAGCACCGAGCTCCTACAATGAGCAGTTCTTC.

The chain combines TRBV2 with TRBJ1-5, with D maybe TRBD1 (6 bases). This CDR3 is 14 amino acids long. Between the trimmed V and J ends, which lost 5 bases and 3 bases, there was a span of 11 bases. Germline CDR1 reads SNHLY; CDR2 reads FYNNEI. The CDR3 reads CASSPDRINQPQHF. DNA of the CDR3: TGTGCCAGCAGTCCCGACAGGATCAATCAGCCCCAGCATTTT.

The chain has TRBV5-1 and TRBJ1-2, with TRBD1 matching 7 bases. CDR3 length: 13 residues. The V segment lost 0 bases and the J segment 8 bases; nucleotides outside the gene matches: 4. Germline CDR1 SGHRS, CDR2 YFSETQ. The CDR3 here is CASSLGPGQGYTF. The CDR3 DNA reads as TGCGCCAGCAGCTTGGGCCCGGGACAGGGCTACACCTTC.

The rearrangement uses TRBV18 and TRBJ2-5; possible D gene TRBD1, 6 bases. Trimming pared 5 bases from V and 2 bases from J, leaving 12 bases between. CDR1 is KGHSH and CDR2 is LQKENI in the germline V gene. The CDR3 length is 14 residues. The chain's CDR3 is CASSVLRGQETQYF. CDR3 nucleotide sequence: TGTGCCAGCTCAGTTCTTAGGGGGCAAGAGACCCAGTACTTC.

The V call is TRBV9, the J call TRBJ2-3, with 9 bases that match TRBD2. This CDR3 spans 14 amino acids. In germline, CDR1 is SGDLS, CDR2 YYNGEE. Trimming at V came to 5 bases and at J to 1 base, leaving 2 bases not matched to a gene. For the CDR3, the DNA is TGTGCCAGCAGTAGCGGGAGTGGCACAGATACGCAGTATTTT. Its translation is CASSSGSGTDTQYF.